The T cell receptor beta chain described here comes from a study of T cells in Graves' hyperthyroidism and ophthalmopathy. On the study more broadly: Peripheral blood was drawn at first diagnosis, prior to all treatment.

It was considered stable Graves' hyperthyroidism when ophthalmopathy did not progress within 18 months. V was cut by 8 bases and J by 4 bases, with 11 bases left in between. Germline assignment: CDR1 SNHLY and CDR2 FYNNEI. This CDR3 comprises 12 residues. Amplification of TCR beta CDR3 regions used RNA as the template. The HTBI primer set was used in a first-round RT-PCR of the TCR CDR3. In TCRdb, the multiplex PCR reads were re-called with MiXCR into one record per CDR3 protein. Here the sample spans 300,000 to 400,000 distinct CDR3 sequences, approximately 13% being singletons. This clonotype appeared a few times.

The sequenced sample was blood. This clonotype was obtained from a woman aged 18-35 years with Graves' hyperthyroidism. The genes are TRBV2 and TRBJ2-5; perhaps TRBD2 as D (7 bases). CDR3 protein: CASGGAGETQYF. The CDR3 nucleotides are TGTGCCAGCGGGGGGGCGGGAGAGACCCAGTACTTC.